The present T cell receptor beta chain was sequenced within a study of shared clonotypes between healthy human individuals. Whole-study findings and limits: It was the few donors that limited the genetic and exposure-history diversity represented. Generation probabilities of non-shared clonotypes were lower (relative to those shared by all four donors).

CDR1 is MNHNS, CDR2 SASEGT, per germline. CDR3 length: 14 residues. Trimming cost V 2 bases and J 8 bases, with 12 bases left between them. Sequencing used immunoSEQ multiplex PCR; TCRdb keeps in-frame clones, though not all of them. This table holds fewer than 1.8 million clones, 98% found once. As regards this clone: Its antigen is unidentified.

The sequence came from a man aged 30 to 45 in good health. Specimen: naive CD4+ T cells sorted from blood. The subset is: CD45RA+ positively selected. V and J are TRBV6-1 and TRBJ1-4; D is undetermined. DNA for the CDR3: TGTGCCAGCAGTGAATGGGGTCTGGGGGAAAAACTGTTTTTT. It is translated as CASSEWGLGEKLFF.